This T cell receptor (beta chain) came from a study of control samples from healthy donors and cancer patients. The CDR3 runs to 13 residues. Deletions cut 0 bases from V and 4 bases from J, with 4 bases between. The germline V gene has CDR1 SGHNT and CDR2 YYREEE (reference sequence). Assay: immunoSEQ multiplex PCR; the TCRdb copy retains only in-frame clones and omits some. Altogether some 95,000 clones are present, around 88% being singletons, with the ten largest covering about 14%. Sequencing input: blood. V gene TRBV5-4 combines with J gene TRBJ2-2; the D is unclear. This sequence originates from a man younger than 40 in good health. The CDR3 spells CASSLDITGELFF. CDR3 coding DNA: TGTGCCAGCAGCTTGGACATCACCGGGGAGCTGTTTTTT.